The clone carrying this TCR beta chain was observed a few times. Its antigen is currently unknown. The entry originates in a study of T-cell memory formation after mild COVID-19. Study-level background: Among the donors, TCR clusters were largely specific to each donor.

V dropped 6 bases and J dropped 5 bases, with 14 bases sitting between them. The germline V gene has CDR1 SEHNR and CDR2 FQNEAQ (reference sequence). There are 14 residues in the CDR3. Study-wide points: Some responding clones appeared in pre-infection memory, suggesting cross-reactive memory joined.

TCRdb re-called the 5' RACE reads through MiXCR, storing one row per CDR3 protein. The sample includes roughly 410,000 distinct CDR3 sequences, 20% to 30% of them seen just once. This chain links TRBV7-9 with TRBJ2-1, with D unresolved. The specimen sequenced was PBMCs or a T cell subset sorted from them (not recorded which). The TCR sequence derives from an adult woman who had mild COVID-19 (a few samples of this study predate the infection). Cell type and time point are not known. The CDR3 DNA is TGTGCCAGCAGTCTCGTCTCCCACAACAATGAGCAGTTCTTC. Translation: CASSLVSHNNEQFF.